This T cell receptor (beta chain) was recovered during a study of cytomegalovirus exposure and HLA in healthy donors. Study observations and caveats: The majority of TCR sequences were rare, yet some public TCRs appeared in many donors.

Points on this clone: What it binds is unknown.

CDR1 SGHTA and CDR2 FQGNSA come from the germline V gene. This CDR3 comprises 12 residues. The V end was cut by 0 bases, the J end by 6 bases, with 6 bases between. Researchers ran the PCR with 60 Vbeta and 13 Jbeta primers. Profiling relied on immunoSEQ multiplex PCR, and the TCRdb table lists in-frame clones only, not all of them. The sample holds about 110,000 clones; just over 70% are singletons and the top ten take 0.79%. Sequencing input: PBMCs. The V call is TRBV7-2, the J call TRBJ2-7, with D unresolved. This clonotype originated in a boy aged 5-17 years in good health and CMV-seronegative. The CDR3: CASSLARSEQYF. CDR3 sequence (DNA): TGTGCCAGCAGCTTAGCGCGATCCGAGCAGTACTTC. Full variable domain (rest looked up from reference TRBV7-2 and TRBJ2-7): GAGVSQSPSNKVTEKGKDVELRCDPISGHTALYWYRQSLGQGLEFLIYFQGNSAPDKSGLPSDRFSAERTGGSVSTLTIQRTQQEDSAVYLCASSLARSEQYFGPGTRLTVT.